This TCR beta chain was captured by sequencing in a study of OX40 agonist ivuxolimab in advanced cancers. As for the study in general: Those treated in dose escalation had hepatocellular carcinoma, melanoma, renal cell cancer or head and neck cancer.

Sampling times: baseline, cycle 4 day 1, cycle 7 day 1. From germline, CDR1 is SGHTA and CDR2 FQGNSA. The CDR3 consists of 13 residues. Trimming stripped 5 bases from V and 2 bases from J, with 9 bases between. To note about this clone: The antigen is unknown.

Study-wide results and caveats: Expanded clones were, on average, more numerous in CD8+ T cells than in CD4+. With doses of 0.1 to 3.0 mg/kg, CD4+ and CD8+ blood T cells had undergone clonal expansion by week 6.

Assay used: immunoSEQ multiplex PCR; TCRdb lists only in-frame clones, some missing. The sample has fewer than 25,000 clones, about 85% seen once. The chain couples TRBV7-2 to TRBJ1-2; D is undetermined. The clonotype comes from an adult with an advanced solid tumor such as melanoma, head and neck, liver or kidney cancer. Sample: CD4+ or CD8+ T cells sorted from blood, taken in a trial of the OX40 agonist ivuxolimab. The CDR3 is CASSPHVNYGYTF. CDR3 DNA sequence: TGTGCCAGCAGCCCTCACGTAAACTATGGCTACACCTTC.